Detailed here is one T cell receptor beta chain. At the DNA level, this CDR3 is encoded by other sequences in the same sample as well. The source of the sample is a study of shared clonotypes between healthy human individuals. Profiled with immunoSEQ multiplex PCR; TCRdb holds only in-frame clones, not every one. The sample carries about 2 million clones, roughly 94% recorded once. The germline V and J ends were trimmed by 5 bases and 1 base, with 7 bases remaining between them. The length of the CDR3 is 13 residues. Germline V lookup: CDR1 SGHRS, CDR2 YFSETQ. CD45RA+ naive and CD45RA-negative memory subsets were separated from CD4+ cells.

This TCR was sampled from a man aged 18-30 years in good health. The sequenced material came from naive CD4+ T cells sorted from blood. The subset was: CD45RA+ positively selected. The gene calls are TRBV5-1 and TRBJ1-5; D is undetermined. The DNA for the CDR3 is TGCGCCAGCAGTTCGGGCAGCAATCAGCCCCAGCATTTT. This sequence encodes CASSSGSNQPQHF.